Below, 27 T cell receptor beta chains from the same sample are listed, as sequenced in a study of OX40 agonist ivuxolimab in advanced cancers. Assay used: immunoSEQ multiplex PCR; TCRdb lists only in-frame clones, some missing. The table includes approximately 78,000 clones, 88% detected once. Sequenced here: CD4+ or CD8+ T cells sorted from blood, sampled in a trial of the OX40 agonist ivuxolimab. Every receptor here comes from an adult with an advanced solid tumor such as melanoma, head and neck, liver or kidney cancer.

The chain uses TRBV28 and TRBJ1-3; D might be TRBD1 (5 bases). The germline V gene has CDR1 MDHEN and CDR2 SYDVKM. The CDR3 spans 13 residues. V was pared by 5 bases and J by 8 bases, with 13 bases between. CDR3: CASSRQLRDTIYF. The CDR3 nucleotides are TGTGCCAGCAGTCGACAGCTCCGGGACACCATATATTTT.

The chain links TRBV4-3 to TRBJ1-5; D is ambiguous. Trimming took off 4 bases at V and 1 base at J, with 17 bases between the two ends. Germline V CDR1 and CDR2: LGHNA, YSLEER. The CDR3 has 17 residues. CDR3 region: CASSRKKRTCSNQPQHF. The CDR3 DNA reads as TGCGCCAGCAGCCGCAAGAAGCGGACTTGCAGCAATCAGCCCCAGCATTTT.

The rearrangement links TRBV6-5 to TRBJ2-7; no definite D call. Germline V gene sequence: CDR1 MNHEY, CDR2 SVGAGI. The CDR3 contains 14 residues. Trimming cost V 4 bases and J 0 bases, with 10 bases left between them. The CDR3 nucleotides are TGTGCCAGCAGTTTAAGCCACAGCTCCTACGAGCAGTACTTC. This gives the protein CASSLSHSSYEQYF.

The chain joins TRBV27 to TRBJ2-3; possible D gene TRBD2, 6 bases. V was clipped by 6 bases and J by 6 bases, with 16 bases between them. The CDR3 totals 14 residues. The germline CDR1 and CDR2 sequences are MNHEY and SMNVEV (reference sequence). The CDR3 loop reads CASRSSAQWDTQYF. The CDR3 DNA follows: TGTGCCAGCAGGTCTAGCGCCCAATGGGATACGCAGTATTTT.

The chain uses TRBV11-1 and TRBJ2-7, with 9 bases that match TRBD2. The CDR3 consists of 14 residues. J was trimmed by 3 bases and V by 6 bases; bases with no gene match: 6. CDR1 is SGHAT, CDR2 FQDESV, per germline (reference sequence). This CDR3 reads CASSPIAGDYEQYF. CDR3 DNA sequence: TGTGCCAGCAGTCCTATAGCGGGGGACTACGAGCAGTACTTC.

The V and J genes are TRBV27 and TRBJ2-3, with 14 positions matching TRBD2. V was pared by 4 bases and J by 4 bases, with 7 bases of the junction left unmatched. Per the germline V gene, CDR1 is MNHEY and CDR2 is SMNVEV (reference sequence). The CDR3 is 17 amino acids. CDR3 sequence: CASSSLGTSGGSDTQYF. CDR3 coding DNA: TGTGCCAGCAGTTCTTTGGGGACTAGCGGGGGTTCAGATACGCAGTATTTT.

The chain recombines TRBV4-2 with TRBJ2-1; TRBD1 agrees at 7 bases. CDR1 is LGHNA and CDR2 is YNFKEQ in the germline V gene. CDR3 length: 16 residues. Losses at the gene ends were 1 base for V and 1 base for J; bases not matched to a gene: 4. The CDR3 loop reads CASSQGEGASYNEQFF. The DNA for the CDR3 is TGTGCCAGCAGCCAAGGTGAGGGGGCTTCCTACAATGAGCAGTTCTTC.

CDR3 amino acids: CASGVTGTGSYNEQFF. The CDR3 DNA follows: TGTGCCAGCGGAGTAACCGGGACAGGGTCCTACAATGAGCAGTTCTTC. The chain carries TRBV5-8 and TRBJ2-1, with 9 nucleotides matching TRBD1. In germline, CDR1 is SGHTS, CDR2 YDEGEE. CDR3 length: 16 residues. The ends lost 7 bases at V and 1 base at J; junction bases unmatched: 9.

V is TRBV5-1 and J is TRBJ2-2; 9 nucleotides agree with TRBD1. Germline V gene sequence: CDR1 SGHRS, CDR2 YFSETQ. Unmatched junction bases numbered 6, after V lost 4 bases and J lost 5 bases. The CDR3 sequence is 15 residues long. The CDR3: CASSGGQGVTGELFF. DNA for the CDR3: TGCGCCAGCAGCGGGGGACAGGGTGTGACCGGGGAGCTGTTTTTT.

As for this clone: This same CDR3 is encoded by further DNA sequences in the sample. As DNA, the CDR3 is TGTGCCAGTAGTATATACATGAACACTGAAGCTTTCTTT. It encodes CASSIYMNTEAFF. The chain recombines TRBV19 with TRBJ1-1; D unresolved. The V and J ends lost 2 bases and 0 bases respectively, with 4 bases between them. Germline V gene lookup returns CDR1 LNHDA and CDR2 SQIVND (reference sequence). CDR3 length: 13 amino acids.

This chain links TRBV5-1 with TRBJ2-7; no firm D call. From germline, CDR1 is SGHRS and CDR2 YFSETQ. The CDR3 covers 14 residues. Trimming stripped 1 base from V and 2 bases from J, with 10 bases between. The CDR3 region has the DNA TGCGCCAGCAGCTTGAACCTAGGTACCTACGAGCAGTACTTC. This sequence encodes CASSLNLGTYEQYF.

The V call is TRBV11-1, the J call TRBJ2-1, with TRBD2 matching over 9 bases. The CDR3 is 15 amino acids. The J segment lost 2 bases and the V segment lost 5 bases, leaving 4 bases of the junction unmatched. Germline lookup yields CDR1 SGHAT and CDR2 FQDESV (reference sequence). CDR3 amino acids: CASSDGLATYNEQFF. CDR3 DNA: TGTGCCAGCAGCGACGGACTAGCGACCTACAATGAGCAGTTCTTC.

This clone has just a few counts. The rearrangement links TRBV19 to TRBJ2-1; D unresolved. CDR1 LNHDA and CDR2 SQIVND come from the germline V gene (reference sequence). The length of the CDR3 is 12 residues. V was shortened by 6 bases and J by 6 bases, with 9 bases between the two germline ends. CDR3: CASSHTANEQFF. The CDR3 nucleotides are TGTGCCAGTAGCCACACAGCCAATGAGCAGTTCTTC.

This clone was found a few times. The CDR3 bases are TGCGCCAGCAGCCCCATGTCTAGCGGGAGACCCTACGAGCAGTACTTC. Translated: CASSPMSSGRPYEQYF. The V gene is TRBV5-1, the J gene TRBJ2-7, with 10 bases matching TRBD2. V was clipped by 4 bases and J by 2 bases; unmatched bases: 9. This CDR3 is 16 amino acids long. Germline loops: CDR1 SGHRS, CDR2 YFSETQ.

The CDR3 sequence is CASSRASGSSYNEQFF. Written as DNA, the CDR3 is TGTGCCAGCAGCCGCGCTAGCGGGAGCTCCTACAATGAGCAGTTCTTC. This chain links TRBV4-2 with TRBJ2-1, with 10 bases identical to TRBD2. The V gene's germline CDR1 is LGHNA and CDR2 YNFKEQ. The CDR3 runs 16 residues. The J segment lost 0 bases and the V segment lost 4 bases, leaving 3 bases of the junction unmatched.

This sequence joins TRBV5-1 and TRBJ2-7; D tentatively reads TRBD1 or TRBD2 (5 bases each). Looked up from germline, CDR1 is SGHRS and CDR2 is YFSETQ. The V end was cut by 3 bases, the J end by 0 bases, with 16 bases between. This CDR3 has 16 residues. CDR3 sequence (DNA): TGCGCCAGCAGCTGGGCAATGACCGGGACCTCCTACGAGCAGTACTTC. Its protein is CASSWAMTGTSYEQYF.

The V gene is TRBV28, the J gene TRBJ2-7; possible D gene TRBD1, 6 bases. This CDR3 contains 15 residues. The ends were cut back, 7 bases at V and 4 bases at J, with 20 bases in the middle. CDR1 MDHEN and CDR2 SYDVKM come from the germline V gene. The CDR3 reads CASTSPQGPLYEQYF. As DNA, the CDR3 is TGTGCCAGCACTTCCCCCCAGGGGCCCTTGTACGAGCAGTACTTC. Looking up the rest from reference TRBV28 and TRBJ2-7 gives the full variable domain: DVKVTQSSRYLVKRTGEKVFLECVQDMDHENMFWYRQDPGLGLRLIYFSYDVKMKEKGDIPEGYSVSREKKERFSLILESASTNQTSMYLCASTSPQGPLYEQYFGPGTRLTVT.

The chain is built from TRBV5-8 and TRBJ1-2; D perhaps matches TRBD1 (6 bases). V lost 4 bases and J 7 bases, leaving 20 bases between the germline ends. The CDR3 spans 15 residues. Per germline, CDR1 SGHTS and CDR2 YDEGEE. The CDR3 DNA sequence: TGTGCCAGCAGCCCCCCTGAGGGGGGGCGTGGTGGCTACACCTTC. Translating gives CASSPPEGGRGGYTF.

This clone was observed a single time. The chain links TRBV5-8 to TRBJ2-1, with 7 bases lining up with TRBD1. The length of the CDR3 is 14 residues. Losses at the gene ends were 4 bases for V and 5 bases for J; bases not matched to a gene: 6. The V gene's germline CDR1 is SGHTS and CDR2 YDEGEE. This CDR3 reads CASSPTGANNEQFF. Here the CDR3 DNA reads TGTGCCAGCAGCCCAACAGGGGCAAACAATGAGCAGTTCTTC.

The chain couples TRBV30 to TRBJ2-3; 8 bases match TRBD2. The CDR3 covers 19 residues. With V trimmed by 7 bases and J by 0 bases, 21 bases remained unmatched. CDR1 and CDR2 (germline): GTSNPN, SVGIG (reference sequence). The CDR3 coding sequence is TGTGCCTACCAGGTGTTCGGGGGGGCCCTAATCCCTAGCACAGATACGCAGTATTTT. It specifies CAYQVFGGALIPSTDTQYF.

On this clone itself: This specimen includes other DNA sequences encoding the same CDR3. The V call is TRBV19, the J call TRBJ2-7; 9 bases line up with TRBD1. V shed 5 bases and J 2 bases; nucleotides not matched to a gene: 4. The length of the CDR3 is 14 residues. Germline CDR1 reads LNHDA; CDR2 reads SQIVND (reference sequence). As DNA, the CDR3 is TGTGCCAGTAGTGTCGACAGGGGGGCCTACGAGCAGTACTTC. This gives the protein CASSVDRGAYEQYF. Full variable domain (missing parts from reference TRBV19 and TRBJ2-7): DGGITQSPKYLFRKEGQNVTLSCEQNLNHDAMYWYRQDPGQGLRLIYYSQIVNDFQKGDIAEGYSVSREKKESFPLTVTSAQKNPTAFYLCASSVDRGAYEQYFGPGTRLTVT.

V usage is TRBV5-7 and J usage is TRBJ2-3; D is perhaps TRBD1 (8 bases). TRBV5-7 is assigned to the ORF class and has an uncertain function. V dropped 7 bases and J dropped 3 bases, with 18 bases sitting between them. The CDR3 spans 15 residues. This chain's CDR3 is CASPDERDRTDTQYF. CDR3 DNA sequence: TGTGCCAGCCCCGACGAGCGGGACAGGACAGATACGCAGTATTTT.

This clone came up once. The chain employs TRBV10-2 and TRBJ1-1; perhaps TRBD1 as D (5 bases). The CDR3 runs to 14 residues. In germline, CDR1 is WSHSY, CDR2 SAAADI. Trimming removed 6 bases from V and 5 bases from J, with 16 bases in between. CDR3 sequence: CASSVREGGTEAFF. CDR3 in DNA: TGCGCCAGCAGCGTCAGGGAAGGAGGAACTGAAGCTTTCTTT.

CDR3 region: CASSFADGRYYGYTF. In nucleotides, the CDR3 is TGTGCCAGCAGTTTTGCTGACGGTCGCTACTATGGCTACACCTTC. V gene TRBV28 combines with J gene TRBJ1-2; D gene uncertain. V was clipped by 3 bases and J by 3 bases, with 14 bases between them. The CDR3 is made up of 15 amino acids. CDR1 is MDHEN and CDR2 is SYDVKM in the germline V gene.

This chain links TRBV7-9 with TRBJ2-7, with 7 nucleotides matching TRBD2. CDR1 is SEHNR and CDR2 is FQNEAQ in the germline V gene (reference sequence). The CDR3 extends over 14 amino acids. V was pared by 0 bases and J by 3 bases, with 2 bases of the junction left unmatched. The CDR3 protein is CASSLASGGYEQYF. In nucleotides, the CDR3 is TGTGCCAGCAGCTTAGCTTCGGGGGGCTACGAGCAGTACTTC.

The J gene is TRBJ2-5, the V gene TRBV6-1; D might be TRBD1 or TRBD2, each matching 5 bases. The J call is doubtful: the DNA matches TRBJ2-7 better. From germline, CDR1 is MNHNS and CDR2 SASEGT. CDR3 size: 13 residues. The CDR3 loop is CAGSGQGPYEQYF. CDR3 DNA sequence: TGTGCCGGGTCGGGGCAGGGTCCCTACGAGCAGTACTTC.

This chain joins TRBV4-3 and TRBJ2-4; D call uncertain. The germline V gene has CDR1 LGHNA and CDR2 YSLEER. This CDR3 has 17 amino acids. The V gene lost 1 base and the J gene lost 0 bases, with 13 bases spanning the gap. CDR3 loop: CASSQVLSALAKNIQYF. The CDR3 DNA is TGCGCCAGCAGCCAAGTCCTATCTGCCCTAGCCAAAAACATTCAGTACTTC.